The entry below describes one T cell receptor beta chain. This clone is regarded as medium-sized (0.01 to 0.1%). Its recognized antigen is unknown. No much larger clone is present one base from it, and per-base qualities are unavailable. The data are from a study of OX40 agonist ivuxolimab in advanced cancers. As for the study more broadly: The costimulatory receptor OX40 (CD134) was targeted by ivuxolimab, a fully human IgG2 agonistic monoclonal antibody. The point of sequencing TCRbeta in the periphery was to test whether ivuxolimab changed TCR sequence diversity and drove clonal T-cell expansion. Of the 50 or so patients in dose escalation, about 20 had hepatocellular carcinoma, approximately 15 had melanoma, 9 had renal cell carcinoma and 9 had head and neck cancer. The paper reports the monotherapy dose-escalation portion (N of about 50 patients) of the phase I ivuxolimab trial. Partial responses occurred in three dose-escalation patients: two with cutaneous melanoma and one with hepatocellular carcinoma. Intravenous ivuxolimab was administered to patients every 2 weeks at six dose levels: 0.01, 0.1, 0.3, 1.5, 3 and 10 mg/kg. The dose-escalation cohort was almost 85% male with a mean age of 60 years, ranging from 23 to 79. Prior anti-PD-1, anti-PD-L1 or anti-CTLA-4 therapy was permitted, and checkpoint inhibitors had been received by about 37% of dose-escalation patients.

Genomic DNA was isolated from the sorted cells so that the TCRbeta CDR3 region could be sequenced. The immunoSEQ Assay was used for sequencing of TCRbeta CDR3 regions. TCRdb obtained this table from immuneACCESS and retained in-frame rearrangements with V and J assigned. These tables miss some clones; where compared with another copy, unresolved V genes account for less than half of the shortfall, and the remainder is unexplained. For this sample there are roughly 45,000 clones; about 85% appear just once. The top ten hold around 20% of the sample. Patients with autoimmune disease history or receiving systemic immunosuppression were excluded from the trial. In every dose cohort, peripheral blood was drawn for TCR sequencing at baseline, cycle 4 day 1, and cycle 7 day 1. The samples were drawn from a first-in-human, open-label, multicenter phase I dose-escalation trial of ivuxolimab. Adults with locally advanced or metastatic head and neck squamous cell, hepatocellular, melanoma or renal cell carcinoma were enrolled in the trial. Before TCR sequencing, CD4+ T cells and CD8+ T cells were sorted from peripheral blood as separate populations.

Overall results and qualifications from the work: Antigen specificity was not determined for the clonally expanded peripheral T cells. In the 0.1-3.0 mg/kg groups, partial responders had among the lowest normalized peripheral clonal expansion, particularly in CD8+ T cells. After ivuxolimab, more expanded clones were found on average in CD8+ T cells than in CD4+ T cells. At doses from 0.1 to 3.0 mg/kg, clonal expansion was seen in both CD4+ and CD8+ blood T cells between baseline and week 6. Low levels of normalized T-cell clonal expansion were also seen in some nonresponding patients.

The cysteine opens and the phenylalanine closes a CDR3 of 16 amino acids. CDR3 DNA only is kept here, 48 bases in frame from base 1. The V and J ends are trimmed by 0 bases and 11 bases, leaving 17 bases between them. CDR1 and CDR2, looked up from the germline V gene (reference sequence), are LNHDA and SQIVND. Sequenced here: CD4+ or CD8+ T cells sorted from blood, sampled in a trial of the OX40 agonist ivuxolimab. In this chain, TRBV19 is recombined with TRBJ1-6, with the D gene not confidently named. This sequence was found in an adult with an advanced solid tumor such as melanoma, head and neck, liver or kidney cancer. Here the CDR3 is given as CASSIDYTGFLAPLHF. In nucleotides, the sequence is TGTGCCAGTAGTATAGACTATACGGGGTTTCTAGCACCCCTCCACTTT.